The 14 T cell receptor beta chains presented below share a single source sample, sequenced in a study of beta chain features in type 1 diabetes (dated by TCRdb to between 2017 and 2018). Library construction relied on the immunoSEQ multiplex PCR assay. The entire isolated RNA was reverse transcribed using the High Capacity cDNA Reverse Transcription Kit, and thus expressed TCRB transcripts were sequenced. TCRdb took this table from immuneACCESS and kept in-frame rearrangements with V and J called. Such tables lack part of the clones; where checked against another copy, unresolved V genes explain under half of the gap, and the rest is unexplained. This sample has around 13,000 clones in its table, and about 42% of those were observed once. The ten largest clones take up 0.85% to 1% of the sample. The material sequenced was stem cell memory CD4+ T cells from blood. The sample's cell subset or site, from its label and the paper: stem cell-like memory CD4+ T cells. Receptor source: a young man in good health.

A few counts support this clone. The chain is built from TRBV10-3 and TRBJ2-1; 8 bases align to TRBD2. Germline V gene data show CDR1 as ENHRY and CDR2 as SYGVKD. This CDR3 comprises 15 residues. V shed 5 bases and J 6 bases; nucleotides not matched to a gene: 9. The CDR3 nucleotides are TGTGCCATCAGTCTAACGGGGGGGCTTTTCAATGAGCAGTTCTTC. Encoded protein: CAISLTGGLFNEQFF.

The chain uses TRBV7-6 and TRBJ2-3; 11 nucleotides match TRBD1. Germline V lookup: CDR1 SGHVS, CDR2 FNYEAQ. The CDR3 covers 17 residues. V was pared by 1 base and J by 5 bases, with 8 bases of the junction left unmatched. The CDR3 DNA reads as TGTGCCAGCAGCTTAGTCCCTTCCGGGACAGGGGGAGATACGCAGTATTTT. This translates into CASSLVPSGTGGDTQYF.

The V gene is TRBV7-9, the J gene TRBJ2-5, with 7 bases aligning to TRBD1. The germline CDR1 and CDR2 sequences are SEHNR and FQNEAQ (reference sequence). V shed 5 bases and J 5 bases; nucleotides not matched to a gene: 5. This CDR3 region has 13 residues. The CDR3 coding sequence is TGTGCCAGCAGCCAGGGGGTTGGGGAGACCCAGTACTTC. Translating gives CASSQGVGETQYF.

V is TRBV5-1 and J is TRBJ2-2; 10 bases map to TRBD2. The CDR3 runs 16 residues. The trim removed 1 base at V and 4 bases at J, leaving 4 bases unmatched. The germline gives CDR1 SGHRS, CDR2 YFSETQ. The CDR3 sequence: CASSLLAGDSTGELFF. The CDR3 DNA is TGCGCCAGCAGCTTGCTAGCGGGGGACTCCACCGGGGAGCTGTTTTTT.

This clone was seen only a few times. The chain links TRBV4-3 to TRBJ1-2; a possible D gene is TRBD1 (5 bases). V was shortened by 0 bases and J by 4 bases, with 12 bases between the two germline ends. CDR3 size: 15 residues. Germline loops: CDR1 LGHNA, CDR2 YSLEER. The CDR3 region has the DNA TGCGCCAGCAGCCAAGATGTGAAACAGGCCTATGGCTACACCTTC. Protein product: CASSQDVKQAYGYTF.

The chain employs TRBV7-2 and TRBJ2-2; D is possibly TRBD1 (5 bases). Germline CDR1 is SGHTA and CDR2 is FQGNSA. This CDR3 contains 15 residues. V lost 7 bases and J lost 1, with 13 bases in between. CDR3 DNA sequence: TGTGCCAGCAATCATTTCAGGGAGAACACCGGGGAGCTGTTTTTT. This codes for CASNHFRENTGELFF.

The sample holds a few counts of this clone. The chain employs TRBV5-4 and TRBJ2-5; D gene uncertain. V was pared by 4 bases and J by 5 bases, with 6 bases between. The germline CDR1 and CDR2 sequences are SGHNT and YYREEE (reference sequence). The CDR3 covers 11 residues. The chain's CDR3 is CASSLRETQYF. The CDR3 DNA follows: TGTGCCAGCAGCCTCCGGGAGACCCAGTACTTC.

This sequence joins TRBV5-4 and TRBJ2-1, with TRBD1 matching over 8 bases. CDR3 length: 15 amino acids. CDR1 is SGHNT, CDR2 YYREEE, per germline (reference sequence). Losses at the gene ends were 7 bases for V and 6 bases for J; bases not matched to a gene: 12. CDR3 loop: CASAGLTGAPNEQFF. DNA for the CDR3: TGTGCCAGCGCAGGTCTGACAGGGGCGCCCAATGAGCAGTTCTTC.

CDR3 DNA sequence: TGCGCCAGCAGCTTGGGCTTCGAGACCTACGAGCAGTACTTC. Protein: CASSLGFETYEQYF. V usage is TRBV5-1 and J usage is TRBJ2-7; no definite D call. Germline CDR1 and CDR2: SGHRS and YFSETQ. V was shortened by 0 bases and J by 2 bases, with 9 bases between the two germline ends. The CDR3 runs 14 residues.

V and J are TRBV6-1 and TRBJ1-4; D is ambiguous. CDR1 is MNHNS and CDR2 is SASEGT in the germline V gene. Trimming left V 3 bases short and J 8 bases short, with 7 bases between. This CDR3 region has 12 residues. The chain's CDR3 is CASSENREKLFF. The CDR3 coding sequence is TGTGCCAGCAGTGAGAACAGAGAAAAACTGTTTTTT.

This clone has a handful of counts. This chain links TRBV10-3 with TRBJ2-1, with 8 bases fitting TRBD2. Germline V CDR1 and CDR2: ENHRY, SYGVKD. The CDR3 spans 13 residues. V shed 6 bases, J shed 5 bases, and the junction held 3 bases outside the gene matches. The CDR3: CAISSGGNNEQFF. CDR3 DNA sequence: TGTGCCATCAGCAGCGGGGGAAACAATGAGCAGTTCTTC.

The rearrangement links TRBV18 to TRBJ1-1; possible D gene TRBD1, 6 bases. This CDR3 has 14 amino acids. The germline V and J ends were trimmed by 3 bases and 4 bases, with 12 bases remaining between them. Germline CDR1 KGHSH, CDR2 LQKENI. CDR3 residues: CASSPLGGGTEAFF. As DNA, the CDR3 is TGTGCCAGCTCACCCCTGGGAGGGGGCACTGAAGCTTTCTTT.

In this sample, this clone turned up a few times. This CDR3 is CASTLAGRTGELFF. The CDR3 DNA is TGTGCCAGCACACTAGCGGGGCGAACCGGGGAGCTGTTTTTT. The rearrangement links TRBV6-5 to TRBJ2-2, with 10 bases identical to TRBD2. Per germline, CDR1 MNHEY and CDR2 SVGAGI. The CDR3 extends over 14 amino acids. V dropped 7 bases and J dropped 5; count of bases not matched to a gene: 4.

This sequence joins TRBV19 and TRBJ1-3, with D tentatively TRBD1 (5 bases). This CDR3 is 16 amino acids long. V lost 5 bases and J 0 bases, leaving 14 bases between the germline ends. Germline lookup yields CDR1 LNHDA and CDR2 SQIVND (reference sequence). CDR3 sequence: CASSPGHPNSGNTIYF. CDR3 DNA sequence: TGTGCCAGTAGTCCCGGACACCCGAACTCTGGAAACACCATATATTTT.